This TCR beta chain came from a study of CD8+ T cells in alopecia areata. Background on the study: Severity in treated patients was scored by percentage of scalp area affected.

The CDR3 is made up of 16 amino acids. V was pared by 0 bases and J by 4 bases, with 4 bases of the junction left unmatched. Looked up from germline, CDR1 is MNHEY and CDR2 is SVGAGI. Overall study results and limits: Alopecia totalis/universalis scalp especially showed more expanded CD8+ clones than normal scalp. How baseline CD8+ expansion relates to response remains uncertain (there was one nonresponder).

TCR sequencing used cDNA made by reverse transcription of extracted RNA. Sequencing was performed with immunoSEQ multiplex PCR; in TCRdb, only in-frame clones are kept and a portion is missing. Of 110,000 or so clones detected, roughly three fifths appear once; the ten largest clones hold about 3.2%. This sample's treatment: oral pan-JAK inhibitor, 5-10 mg twice daily. With respect to this clone: The antigen is unknown.

The source material was CD4+ T cells sorted from blood, sampled at week 24, from a patient treated with tofacitinib. The receptor was isolated from a human donor with alopecia areata. This chain uses TRBV6-5 with TRBJ2-5, with 11 bases that match TRBD2. The CDR3 bases are TGTGCCAGCAGTTACTCCGGGACTAGCGGCTTAGAGACCCAGTACTTC. This encodes CASSYSGTSGLETQYF.